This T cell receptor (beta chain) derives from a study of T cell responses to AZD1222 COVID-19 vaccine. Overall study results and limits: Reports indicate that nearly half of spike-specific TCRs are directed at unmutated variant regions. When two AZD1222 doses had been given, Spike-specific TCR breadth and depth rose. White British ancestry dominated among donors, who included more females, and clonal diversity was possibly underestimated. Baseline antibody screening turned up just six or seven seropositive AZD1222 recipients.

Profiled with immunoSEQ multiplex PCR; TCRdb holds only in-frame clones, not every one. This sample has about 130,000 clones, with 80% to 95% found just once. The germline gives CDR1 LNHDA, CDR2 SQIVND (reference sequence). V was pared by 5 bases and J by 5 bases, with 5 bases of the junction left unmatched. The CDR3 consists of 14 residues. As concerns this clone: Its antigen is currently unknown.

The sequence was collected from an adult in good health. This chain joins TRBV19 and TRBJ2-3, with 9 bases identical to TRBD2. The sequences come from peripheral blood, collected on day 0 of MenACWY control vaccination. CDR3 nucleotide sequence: TGTGCCAGTAGTTTAGCGGGAGACTTAGATACGCAGTATTTT. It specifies CASSLAGDLDTQYF.